The T cell receptor (beta chain) under discussion was sequenced for a study of blood T cell repertoires in COVID-19. Germline V gene lookup returns CDR1 LGHNT and CDR2 FRNRAP. The CDR3 totals 12 residues. V was shortened by 6 bases and J by 5 bases, with 10 bases between the two germline ends. Assay: immunoSEQ multiplex PCR; the TCRdb copy retains only in-frame clones and omits some. The data hold roughly 75,000 clones, with about 90% observed a single time. The clonotype originates from a man older than 75 in a cohort sampled during active COVID-19. Material for sequencing was peripheral blood. The chain combines TRBV12-5 with TRBJ1-2, with D tentatively TRBD1 (5 bases). In DNA form, the CDR3 reads TGTGCTAGTGGGTTCGGGGGGTATGGCTACACCTTC. Translation gives CASGFGGYGYTF.